The 14 T cell receptor beta chains listed next were all sequenced from one sample in a study of radiation and T cells in renal cell carcinoma. Sequencing was performed with immunoSEQ multiplex PCR; in TCRdb, only in-frame clones are kept and a portion is missing. The sample lists 15,000 to 20,000 clones; about 50% were seen once. Described treatment: 15 Gy SBRT to primary tumor, nephrectomy 4 weeks later. This specimen was tumor tissue, taken from a patient whose treatment included radiotherapy and nephrectomy. These receptors all stem from a man in his fifties or sixties with renal cell carcinoma.

This clone was seen a handful of times. The CDR3 reads CASSTDRGPGEQYF. For the CDR3, the DNA is TGTGCCAGTAGTACAGACAGGGGCCCTGGCGAGCAGTACTTC. V usage is TRBV19 and J usage is TRBJ2-7, with TRBD1 matching 8 bases. This CDR3 comprises 14 residues. Trimming at V came to 4 bases and at J to 6 bases, leaving 8 bases not matched to a gene. Germline V gives CDR1 LNHDA, CDR2 SQIVND (reference sequence). Full variable domain (rest looked up from reference TRBV19 and TRBJ2-7): DGGITQSPKYLFRKEGQNVTLSCEQNLNHDAMYWYRQDPGQGLRLIYYSQIVNDFQKGDIAEGYSVSREKKESFPLTVTSAQKNPTAFYLCASSTDRGPGEQYFGPGTRLTVT.

The rearrangement links TRBV5-1 to TRBJ2-5; 9 nucleotides align to TRBD1. J gave up 1 base and V 4 bases, and 5 bases lay outside the gene matches. There are 15 residues in the CDR3. CDR1 SGHRS and CDR2 YFSETQ come from the germline V gene. The CDR3 reads CASSQATGGQETQYF. In DNA form, the CDR3 reads TGCGCCAGCAGCCAGGCGACAGGGGGCCAAGAGACCCAGTACTTC. The complete variable domain, with remaining parts taken from reference TRBV5-1 and TRBJ2-5, reads KAGVTQTPRYLIKTRGQQVTLSCSPISGHRSVSWYQQTPGQGLQFLFEYFSETQRNKGNFPGRFSGRQFSNSRSEMNVSTLELGDSALYLCASSQATGGQETQYFGPGTRLLVL.

This chain connects TRBV6-1 to TRBJ2-1; D is unresolved. V was cut by 4 bases and J by 5 bases, with 9 bases left in between. The CDR3 loop spans 13 amino acids. Per the germline V gene, CDR1 is MNHNS and CDR2 is SASEGT. The CDR3 region has the DNA TGTGCCAGCAGTGGTTATCTCCACAATGAGCAGTTCTTC. Amino acid sequence: CASSGYLHNEQFF.

V and J are TRBV10-1 and TRBJ2-7; TRBD2 aligns across 8 bases. The CDR3 has 12 amino acids. Trimming took 6 bases from V and 6 from J; bases not matched to a gene: 4. Germline CDR1 reads WNHNN; CDR2 reads SYGVQD (reference sequence). The CDR3 region is CASRQAGGEQYF. CDR3 in DNA: TGCGCCAGCAGGCAGGCGGGAGGCGAGCAGTACTTC.

V and J are TRBV2 and TRBJ1-2; 10 nucleotides line up with TRBD1. CDR3 length: 13 residues. The V gene's germline CDR1 is SNHLY and CDR2 FYNNEI. With V trimmed by 7 bases and J by 7 bases, 6 bases remained unmatched. In DNA form, the CDR3 reads TGTGCCAGCAAGACAGGGGGCGCGGGTGGCTACACCTTC. This codes for CASKTGGAGGYTF.

The sample holds a few counts of this clone. The chain combines TRBV6-1 with TRBJ1-5, with a possible D match to TRBD1 (6 bases). The length of the CDR3 is 15 residues. Per germline, CDR1 MNHNS and CDR2 SASEGT. Deletions cut 3 bases from V and 7 bases from J, with 16 bases between. The CDR3 DNA reads TGTGCCAGCAGTGATCTCTTGGGGGGGGCCCAGCCCCAGCATTTT. Translated: CASSDLLGGAQPQHF.

This clone was observed a single time. This sequence joins TRBV25-1 and TRBJ2-5, with 8 positions matching TRBD2. The trim removed 7 bases at V and 0 bases at J, leaving 7 bases unmatched. The V gene's germline CDR1 is MGHDK and CDR2 SYGVNS. The CDR3 has 15 residues. CDR3 amino acids: CASTSSGWYQETQYF. CDR3 nucleotides: TGTGCCAGCACCTCTAGCGGGTGGTACCAAGAGACCCAGTACTTC.

V and J are TRBV7-2 and TRBJ2-5; tentatively, D is TRBD2 (6 bases). The CDR3 sequence is 15 residues long. Trimming took off 4 bases at V and 5 bases at J, with 17 bases between the two ends. Per the germline V gene, CDR1 is SGHTA and CDR2 is FQGNSA. CDR3 protein: CASSWAGTSVETQYF. DNA of the CDR3: TGTGCCAGCAGCTGGGCGGGAACGTCGGTCGAGACCCAGTACTTC.

A single count supports this clone. The chain links TRBV19 to TRBJ2-2; 13 positions match TRBD2. J was trimmed by 3 bases and V by 5 bases; bases with no gene match: 3. The CDR3 is 16 residues long. Germline CDR1 reads LNHDA; CDR2 reads SQIVND (reference sequence). The CDR3 DNA sequence: TGTGCCAGTAGTGGAGGACTAGCGGGAGACACCGGGGAGCTGTTTTTT. Translated: CASSGGLAGDTGELFF.

This clone is medium-sized (0.01 to 0.1%) within its sample. V usage is TRBV18 and J usage is TRBJ2-7; a possible D gene is TRBD1 (5 bases). This CDR3 is built from 15 residues. Between the trimmed V and J ends, which lost 6 bases and 3 bases, there was a span of 18 bases. CDR1 is KGHSH, CDR2 LQKENI, per germline. CDR3: CASSPWGRRYYEQYF. The CDR3 DNA reads as TGTGCCAGCTCCCCGTGGGGCAGGCGATACTACGAGCAGTACTTC.

V gene TRBV9 combines with J gene TRBJ2-1, with D perhaps given as TRBD1 or TRBD2 (5 bases each). Between the trimmed V and J ends, which lost 0 bases and 8 bases, there was a span of 15 bases. This CDR3 has 15 amino acids. CDR1 is SGDLS and CDR2 is YYNGEE in the germline V gene. The CDR3 protein is CASSVEGTTSDEQFF. Here the CDR3 DNA reads TGTGCCAGCAGCGTAGAGGGGACCACCAGCGATGAGCAGTTCTTC. The complete variable domain, with remaining parts taken from reference TRBV9 and TRBJ2-1, reads DSGVTQTPKHLITATGQRVTLRCSPRSGDLSVYWYQQSLDQGLQFLIQYYNGEERAKGNILERFSAQQFPDLHSELNLSSLELGDSALYFCASSVEGTTSDEQFFGPGTRLTVL.

This clone appeared a few times. The genes are TRBV4-2 and TRBJ1-1; D gene unclear. Looked up from germline, CDR1 is LGHNA and CDR2 is YNFKEQ. This CDR3 is 15 amino acids long. V was shortened by 1 base and J by 0 bases, with 9 bases between the two germline ends. Here the CDR3 DNA reads TGTGCCAGCAGCCAAGGTATAGGCTTGAACACTGAAGCTTTCTTT. This translates into CASSQGIGLNTEAFF.

The chain is built from TRBV29-1 and TRBJ1-2; D perhaps matches TRBD1 (6 bases). This CDR3 comprises 13 residues. Trimming cost V 4 bases and J 6 bases, with 15 bases left between them. Germline V gene sequence: CDR1 SQVTM, CDR2 ANQGSEA. The CDR3 reads CSVGGGQLNGYTF. CDR3 DNA: TGCAGCGTTGGGGGGGGACAACTTAATGGCTACACCTTC. The entire variable domain, with the rest obtained from reference TRBV29-1 and TRBJ1-2, is as follows: SAVISQKPSRDICQRGTSLTIQCQVDSQVTMMFWYRQQPGQSLTLIATANQGSEATYESGFVIDKFPISRPNLTFSTLTVSNMSPEDSSIYLCSVGGGQLNGYTFGSGTRLTVV.

The chain links TRBV6-5 to TRBJ1-1, with a tentative D call TRBD1 (6 bases). The V end was cut by 0 bases, the J end by 4 bases, with 12 bases between. Germline lookup yields CDR1 MNHEY and CDR2 SVGAGI. The CDR3 sequence is 15 residues long. CDR3 loop: CASSYSSGASTEAFF. The DNA of the CDR3 is TGTGCCAGCAGTTACTCATCGGGGGCGAGCACTGAAGCTTTCTTT.